This TCR beta chain was recovered during a study of cytomegalovirus exposure and HLA in healthy donors. The PCR used 60 Vbeta and 13 Jbeta primers. In the study's own analysis: It was a later analysis that counted 79 million or so unique TCR beta chains, of which around 11 million were shared. The assay was immunoSEQ multiplex PCR, and TCRdb's table has in-frame clones only and misses some. Clonal size and the V and J genes are those of that table, whereas D and trimming came from the DNA. The sample lists roughly 100,000 clones, about 80% occurring once. As regards this clone: The antigen remains unidentified.

General observations from the study: Specific recognition of CMV antigens was confirmed in vitro for a few chains (all CMV-associated).

In germline, CDR1 is MDHEN, CDR2 SYDVKM. Trimming left V 6 bases short and J 2 bases short, with 10 bases between. This CDR3 contains 14 residues. The sample taken for sequencing was PBMCs. The sequence derives from a man aged 25 to 40 in good health and CMV-seronegative. The chain employs TRBV28 and TRBJ1-4; D is possibly TRBD1 (6 bases). The CDR3 loop is CASSTGSTNEKLFF. The CDR3 bases are TGTGCCAGCAGCACAGGGTCGACTAATGAAAAACTGTTTTTT.